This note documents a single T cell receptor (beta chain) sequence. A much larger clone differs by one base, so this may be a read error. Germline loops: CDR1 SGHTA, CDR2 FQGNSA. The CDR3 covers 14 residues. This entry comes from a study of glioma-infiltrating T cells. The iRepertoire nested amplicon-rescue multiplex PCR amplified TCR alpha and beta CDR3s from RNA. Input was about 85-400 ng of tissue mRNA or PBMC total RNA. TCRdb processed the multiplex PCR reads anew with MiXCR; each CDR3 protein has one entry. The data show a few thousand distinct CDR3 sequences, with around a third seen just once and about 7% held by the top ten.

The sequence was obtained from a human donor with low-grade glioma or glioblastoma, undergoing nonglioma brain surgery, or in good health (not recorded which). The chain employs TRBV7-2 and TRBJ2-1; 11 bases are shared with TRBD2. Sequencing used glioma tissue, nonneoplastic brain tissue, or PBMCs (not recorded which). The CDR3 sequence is CAGSFKLAGERQFF. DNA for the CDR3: TGTGCCGGCAGCTTTAAACTAGCGGGGGAGCGGCAGTTCTTC.